The 31 T cell receptor beta chains in this list originate from one sample, sequenced in a study of PD-L1 blockade in urothelial cancer (dated by TCRdb to the late 2010s). Library creation used the immunoSEQ multiplex PCR assay. TCRdb mirrors the immuneACCESS table, restricted to in-frame sequences. Some clones are absent from its copies; in checked studies, under half trace to an unresolved V gene, and the reason for the others is unknown. Counted in this sample were around 33,000 clones; roughly four fifths of them appeared once. About 6.8% of the sample comes from the top ten. In the paper's terms, the time point label means: pretreatment peripheral blood. The source material was PBMCs, sampled around atezolizumab (anti-PD-L1) treatment. Receptors originate from a man in his fifties or sixties with urothelial cancer.

The V call is TRBV27, the J call TRBJ1-2, with TRBD1 identical over 7 bases. Per the germline V gene, CDR1 is MNHEY and CDR2 is SMNVEV (reference sequence). V dropped 4 bases and J dropped 7; count of bases not matched to a gene: 12. This CDR3 is 15 amino acids long. The CDR3 region has the DNA TGTGCCAGCAGTTCTGGGGACAGCTTAAGGAGTGGCTACACCTTC. Its protein product is CASSSGDSLRSGYTF.

V gene TRBV6-1 combines with J gene TRBJ2-7; D is possibly TRBD1 (7 bases). V lost 4 bases, J lost 3 bases, and 19 bases lay in between. CDR1 and CDR2 (germline): MNHNS, SASEGT. This CDR3 is 16 amino acids long. DNA for the CDR3: TGTGCCAGCAGTGGAGGCCTCGGAGGGGGCGGCTACGAGCAGTACTTC. This translates into CASSGGLGGGGYEQYF.

The chain employs TRBV28 and TRBJ1-6; possible D gene TRBD1, 5 bases. Germline V gene sequence: CDR1 MDHEN, CDR2 SYDVKM. The CDR3 contains 15 residues. With 2 bases removed from V and 9 bases from J, the gap between germline ends came to 14 bases. The CDR3 coding sequence is TGTGCCAGCAGTTTAGACCCCAGGGATGGTTCACCCCTCCACTTT. Translated, it gives CASSLDPRDGSPLHF.

The chain recombines TRBV5-4 with TRBJ2-7; 9 bases agree with TRBD1. Germline CDR1 reads SGHNT; CDR2 reads YYREEE (reference sequence). J was trimmed by 5 bases and V by 3 bases; bases with no gene match: 15. CDR3 length: 17 amino acids. The CDR3 DNA follows: TGTGCCAGCAGCTCAAAATGGTCCGGGACAGGGAACAACGAGCAGTACTTC. Translation gives CASSSKWSGTGNNEQYF.

With regard to this clone: Mismatch with germline at one junction end may stem from a read error. This same CDR3 is encoded by further DNA sequences in the sample. This sequence joins TRBV5-1 and TRBJ2-7, with D tentatively TRBD2 (6 bases). Germline lookup yields CDR1 SGHRS and CDR2 YFSETQ. The CDR3 is 13 amino acids. Written as DNA, the CDR3 is TGCGCCAGCAGCGCCGGGAGAGCCTACGAACAGTACTTC. It codes for CASSAGRAYEQYF. Full variable domain (remainder filled in from reference TRBV5-1 and TRBJ2-7): KAGVTQTPRYLIKTRGQQVTLSCSPISGHRSVSWYQQTPGQGLQFLFEYFSETQRNKGNFPGRFSGRQFSNSRSEMNVSTLELGDSALYLCASSAGRAYEQYFGPGTRLTVT.

The chain joins TRBV28 to TRBJ2-1, with D maybe TRBD1 (8 bases). Germline lookup yields CDR1 MDHEN and CDR2 SYDVKM. Trimming shortened V by 10 bases and J by 0 bases, and 13 bases separated the two germline ends. The CDR3 has 14 amino acids. The CDR3 DNA sequence: TGTGCCACAAACAGGGGGGGCTCCTACAATGAGCAGTTCTTC. It is translated as CATNRGGSYNEQFF.

This chain connects TRBV5-6 to TRBJ2-5; the match to TRBD1 covers 8 bases. CDR1 and CDR2 (germline): SGHDT, YYEEEE. Germline trimming cut 5 bases from V and 4 bases from J; bases unmatched to any gene: 4. This CDR3 has 13 residues. CDR3 loop: CASSDRGRETQYF. DNA for the CDR3: TGTGCCAGCAGTGACAGGGGTCGAGAGACCCAGTACTTC.

The genes are TRBV4-1 and TRBJ1-4; possible D gene TRBD1, 6 bases. Trimming left V 5 bases short and J 5 bases short, with 12 bases between. Germline values: CDR1 MGHRA, CDR2 YSYEKL. The CDR3 totals 14 residues. DNA for the CDR3: TGCGCCAGCAGCGACGACAGGATCAATGAAAAACTGTTTTTT. It codes for CASSDDRINEKLFF.

This chain uses TRBV28 with TRBJ1-1, with 9 bases identical to TRBD1. Germline V gene sequence: CDR1 MDHEN, CDR2 SYDVKM. The CDR3 contains 18 residues. V shed 6 bases, J shed 2 bases, and the junction held 16 bases outside the gene matches. CDR3 nucleotide sequence: TGTGCCAGCAGCACATTAAGCACAGGGGGCGCCATAAACACTGAAGCTTTCTTT. Amino acid sequence: CASSTLSTGGAINTEAFF.

The chain couples TRBV2 to TRBJ2-5; TRBD2 agrees at 11 bases. The trim removed 4 bases at V and 4 bases at J, leaving 8 bases unmatched. The CDR3 loop spans 16 amino acids. Germline assignment: CDR1 SNHLY and CDR2 FYNNEI. CDR3 bases: TGTGCCAGCAGTGGGGCTAGCGGGGGGCCGGGAGAGACCCAGTACTTC. Its protein is CASSGASGGPGETQYF.

The rearrangement uses TRBV5-1 and TRBJ2-5; no definite D call. CDR1 is SGHRS, CDR2 YFSETQ, per germline. V dropped 0 bases and J dropped 3 bases, with 9 bases sitting between them. The CDR3 loop spans 14 amino acids. The CDR3 nucleotides read TGCGCCAGCAGCTTGGATTTAGAAGAAGAGACCCAGTACTTC. Translation gives CASSLDLEEETQYF.

The chain has TRBV25-1 and TRBJ2-5; the D gene is possibly TRBD2 (7 bases). The CDR3 totals 12 residues. The germline V gene encodes CDR1 MGHDK and CDR2 SYGVNS. Trimming removed 8 bases at V and 6 bases at J, with 13 bases between. DNA of the CDR3: TGTGCCAGCGCTGGGGGGGCCCAGACCCAGTACTTC. Translation gives CASAGGAQTQYF.

This chain connects TRBV7-3 to TRBJ2-3; 9 bases align to TRBD1. CDR1 SGHTA and CDR2 FQGTGA come from the germline V gene. V lost 4 bases and J lost 3; bases outside the gene matches: 5. The CDR3 spans 15 residues. CDR3 region: CASSSTGGSTDTQYF. CDR3 sequence (DNA): TGTGCCAGCAGCTCAACAGGGGGCTCAACAGATACGCAGTATTTT.

J is TRBJ1-2 and V is TRBV5-4; D unclear. The V end was cut by 1 base, the J end by 7 bases, with 11 bases between. The CDR3 has 13 residues. CDR1 is SGHNT, CDR2 YYREEE, per germline (reference sequence). CDR3: CASSLRFGVGYTF. The CDR3 DNA follows: TGTGCCAGCAGCTTGAGATTCGGGGTTGGCTACACCTTC.

J is TRBJ2-3 and V is TRBV6-1, with TRBD1 as a possible D gene (6 bases). The ends were cut back, 8 bases at V and 7 bases at J, with 10 bases in the middle. Germline CDR1 reads MNHNS; CDR2 reads SASEGT. The CDR3 totals 11 residues. The CDR3 reads CASGGLNTQYF. CDR3 nucleotides: TGTGCCAGCGGGGGCTTGAATACGCAGTATTTT.

This CDR3 reads CASSLWDTSSDTQYF. The CDR3 DNA is TGTGCCAGCAGTTTATGGGACACCAGCTCTGATACGCAGTATTTT. The chain is built from TRBV27 and TRBJ2-3, with D possibly TRBD1 on 6 matching bases. V was clipped by 1 base and J by 6 bases, with 14 bases between them. Germline CDR1 and CDR2: MNHEY and SMNVEV (reference sequence). The CDR3 runs 15 residues.

The genes are TRBV6-1 and TRBJ2-4, with a tentative D call TRBD2 (5 bases). The CDR3 totals 13 residues. Trimming stripped 6 bases from V and 2 bases from J, with 8 bases between. In germline, CDR1 is MNHNS, CDR2 SASEGT. CDR3 sequence (DNA): TGTGCCAGCAGGGGCGGGTCCAAAAACATTCAGTACTTC. It is translated as CASRGGSKNIQYF.

The chain employs TRBV11-2 and TRBJ1-6; D is undetermined. V lost 3 bases, J lost 7 bases, and 10 bases lay in between. Germline CDR1 reads SGHAT; CDR2 reads FQNNGV. The CDR3 sequence is 14 residues long. CDR3 sequence (DNA): TGTGCCAGCAGCTTCCGGGGAGGGAATTCACCCCTCCACTTT. Translated: CASSFRGGNSPLHF.

The chain carries TRBV7-9 and TRBJ2-7; TRBD1 matches at 8 bases. The CDR3 sequence is 15 residues long. With V trimmed by 5 bases and J by 4 bases, 10 bases remained unmatched. CDR1 SEHNR and CDR2 FQNEAQ come from the germline V gene (reference sequence). CDR3 DNA sequence: TGTGCCAGCAGCCAGGACAGGGAAGTATTTTACGAGCAGTACTTC. The encoded protein is CASSQDREVFYEQYF.

The V and J genes are TRBV6-1 and TRBJ2-3; 9 nucleotides agree with TRBD2. This CDR3 has 14 amino acids. Germline lookup yields CDR1 MNHNS and CDR2 SASEGT. V was pared by 6 bases and J by 5 bases, with 6 bases of the junction left unmatched. The DNA of the CDR3 is TGTGCCAGCAGGGAGGCGGGGGGGATAGATACGCAGTATTTT. It is translated as CASREAGGIDTQYF.

The V gene is TRBV25-1, the J gene TRBJ2-7; D is unclear. The CDR3 is 14 amino acids. V was pared by 9 bases and J by 1 base, with 16 bases between. Per the germline V gene, CDR1 is MGHDK and CDR2 is SYGVNS. Here the CDR3 reads CARVCSSHSYEQYF. CDR3 coding DNA: TGTGCCAGGGTATGCAGTTCCCATTCCTACGAGCAGTACTTC.

The chain carries TRBV2 and TRBJ1-4; no firm D call. Germline assignment: CDR1 SNHLY and CDR2 FYNNEI. The V end lost 1 base, the J end lost 4 bases, and 10 bases lay between the germline ends. This CDR3 comprises 15 residues. This CDR3 reads CASSEGEGSNEKLFF. The CDR3 DNA sequence: TGTGCCAGCAGTGAAGGAGAGGGAAGTAATGAAAAACTGTTTTTT.

This chain's CDR3 is CSVEDYSSIETQYF. DNA for the CDR3: TGCAGCGTTGAAGATTATTCGAGCATTGAGACCCAGTACTTC. The chain combines TRBV29-1 with TRBJ2-5; unclear D gene. The CDR3 runs to 14 residues. CDR1 and CDR2 from the germline V gene are SQVTM and ANQGSEA. With 0 bases removed from V and 5 bases from J, the gap between germline ends came to 13 bases.

J is TRBJ2-7 and V is TRBV27; 7 bases match TRBD1. The CDR3 spans 15 residues. The junction had 6 bases not matched to a gene; V was cut back by 2 bases and J by 2 bases. Per germline, CDR1 MNHEY and CDR2 SMNVEV (reference sequence). The CDR3 DNA sequence: TGTGCCAGCAGTTTAAACCGGGACAGTCCCTACGAGCAGTACTTC. Its protein product is CASSLNRDSPYEQYF.

This clone was observed a handful of times. The chain combines TRBV6-5 with TRBJ1-2; the D is unclear. V was shortened by 5 bases and J by 5 bases, with 6 bases between the two germline ends. CDR1 and CDR2 from the germline V gene are MNHEY and SVGAGI. The CDR3 contains 11 residues. DNA of the CDR3: TGTGCCAGCAGTCCGGGATATGGCTACACCTTC. It specifies CASSPGYGYTF.

CDR3 coding DNA: TGTGCCAGTAGTATACAGGGGGCAGGTGAAAAACTGTTTTTT. Encoded protein: CASSIQGAGEKLFF. The chain carries TRBV19 and TRBJ1-4, with 8 nucleotides matching TRBD1. Germline CDR1 LNHDA, CDR2 SQIVND (reference sequence). The CDR3 sequence is 14 residues long. V trimming: 2 bases; J trimming: 7 bases; junction bases outside the gene matches: 3.

J is TRBJ1-1 and V is TRBV7-9; D is perhaps TRBD1 (5 bases). Germline CDR1 reads SEHNR; CDR2 reads FQNEAQ (reference sequence). Trimming removed 0 bases from V and 7 bases from J, with 12 bases in between. This CDR3 is 14 amino acids long. Written as DNA, the CDR3 is TGTGCCAGCAGCTTAGCCCCAGGGTCGGTTGAAGCTTTCTTT. Encoded protein: CASSLAPGSVEAFF.

CDR3 sequence reads: CASGGQSWYNEQFF. The CDR3, as DNA: TGTGCCAGTGGAGGTCAGTCCTGGTACAATGAGCAGTTCTTC. The rearrangement joins TRBV19 to TRBJ2-1, with a possible D match to TRBD2 (5 bases). V lost 8 bases, J lost 4 bases, and 15 bases lay in between. CDR3 size: 14 residues. CDR1 LNHDA and CDR2 SQIVND come from the germline V gene (reference sequence).

This chain links TRBV7-2 with TRBJ1-6, with 7 nucleotides matching TRBD1. Germline assignment: CDR1 SGHTA and CDR2 FQGNSA. Trimming removed 5 bases from V and 14 bases from J; junction bases left unmatched: 15. The CDR3 spans 15 residues. The CDR3 sequence is CASSRPTGHPRTLHF. The CDR3 coding sequence is TGTGCCAGCAGCCGCCCGACAGGGCACCCAAGGACCCTCCACTTT.

The V and J genes are TRBV5-8 and TRBJ1-6; D perhaps matches TRBD1 (5 bases). The germline gives CDR1 SGHTS, CDR2 YDEGEE. The CDR3 has 15 residues. The V and J ends lost 0 bases and 6 bases respectively, with 10 bases between them. Here the CDR3 reads CASSLARGGNSPLHF. The CDR3 nucleotides are TGTGCCAGCAGCTTGGCTCGGGGGGGTAATTCACCCCTCCACTTT.

The genes are TRBV19 and TRBJ1-2; 7 bases are shared with TRBD1. After removal of 5 bases from V and 2 bases from J, the junction contained 2 bases not matched to a gene. CDR1 and CDR2 (germline): LNHDA, SQIVND (reference sequence). This CDR3 comprises 13 residues. In DNA, the CDR3 is TGTGCCAGTAGTCCACAGGGGAACTATGGCTACACCTTC. It specifies CASSPQGNYGYTF.